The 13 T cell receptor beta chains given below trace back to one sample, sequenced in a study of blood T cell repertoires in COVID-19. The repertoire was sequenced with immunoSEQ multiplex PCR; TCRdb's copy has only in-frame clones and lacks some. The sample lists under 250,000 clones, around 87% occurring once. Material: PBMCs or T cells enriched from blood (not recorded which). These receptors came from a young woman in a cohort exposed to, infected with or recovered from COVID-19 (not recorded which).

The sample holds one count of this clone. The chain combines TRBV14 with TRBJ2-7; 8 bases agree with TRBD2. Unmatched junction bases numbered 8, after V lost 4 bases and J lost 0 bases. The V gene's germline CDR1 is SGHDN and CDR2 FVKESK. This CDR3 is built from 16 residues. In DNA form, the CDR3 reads TGTGCCAGCAGCCGACATCAGCGGGGGAACTCCTACGAGCAGTACTTC. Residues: CASSRHQRGNSYEQYF.

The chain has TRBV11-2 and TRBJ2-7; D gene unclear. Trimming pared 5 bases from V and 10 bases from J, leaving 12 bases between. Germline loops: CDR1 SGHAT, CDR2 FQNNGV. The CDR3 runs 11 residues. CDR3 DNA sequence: TGTGCCAGCAGCCGCAGTCTTAGCCAGTACTTC. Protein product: CASSRSLSQYF.

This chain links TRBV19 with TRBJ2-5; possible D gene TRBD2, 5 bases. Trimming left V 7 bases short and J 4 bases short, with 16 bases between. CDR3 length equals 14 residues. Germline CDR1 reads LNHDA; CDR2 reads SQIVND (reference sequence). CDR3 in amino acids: CASKAEVGLETQYF. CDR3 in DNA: TGTGCCAGTAAAGCGGAAGTCGGTTTAGAGACCCAGTACTTC.

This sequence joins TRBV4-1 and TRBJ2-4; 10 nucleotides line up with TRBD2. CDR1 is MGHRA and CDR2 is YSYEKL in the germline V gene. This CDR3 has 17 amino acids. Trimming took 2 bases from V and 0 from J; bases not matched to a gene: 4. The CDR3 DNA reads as TGCGCCAGCAGCCAATGGACTAGCGGCTTAGCCAAAAACATTCAGTACTTC. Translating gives CASSQWTSGLAKNIQYF.

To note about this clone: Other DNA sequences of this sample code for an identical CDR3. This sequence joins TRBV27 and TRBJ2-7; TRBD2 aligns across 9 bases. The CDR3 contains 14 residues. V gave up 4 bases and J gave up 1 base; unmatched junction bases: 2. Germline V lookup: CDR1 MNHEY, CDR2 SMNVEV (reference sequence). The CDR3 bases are TGTGCCAGCAGTTCGACTAGCGGATCCTACGAGCAGTACTTC. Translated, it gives CASSSTSGSYEQYF.

CDR3 sequence reads: CASSFPGSFTGELFF. CDR3 DNA sequence: TGTGCCAGCAGCTTCCCGGGATCATTCACCGGGGAGCTGTTTTTT. The chain carries TRBV7-9 and TRBJ2-2; the D gene is possibly TRBD2 (5 bases). The V gene's germline CDR1 is SEHNR and CDR2 FQNEAQ (reference sequence). CDR3 length: 15 residues. Trimming left V 3 bases short and J 4 bases short, with 12 bases between.

The CDR3 DNA sequence: TGTGCCAGCAGCATGGGACAGGGCGACGAAAAACTGTTTTTT. Residues: CASSMGQGDEKLFF. The V and J genes are TRBV11-2 and TRBJ1-4, with 9 bases identical to TRBD1. In germline, CDR1 is SGHAT, CDR2 FQNNGV. Losses at the gene ends were 5 bases for V and 8 bases for J; bases not matched to a gene: 6. The CDR3 runs to 14 residues.

CDR3 bases: TGTGCCAGCAGCCGAGATAGGGACAGGTGGAACACTGAAGCTTTCTTT. This gives the protein CASSRDRDRWNTEAFF. This chain connects TRBV4-2 to TRBJ1-1, with 8 bases lining up with TRBD1. V shed 4 bases and J 1 base; nucleotides not matched to a gene: 8. The germline gives CDR1 LGHNA, CDR2 YNFKEQ. This CDR3 is built from 16 residues.

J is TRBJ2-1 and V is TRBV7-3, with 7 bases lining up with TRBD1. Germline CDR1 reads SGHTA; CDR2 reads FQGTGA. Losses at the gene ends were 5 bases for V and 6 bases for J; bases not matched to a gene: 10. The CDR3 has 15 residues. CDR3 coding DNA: TGTGCCAGCAGCCCCCCAGGGGGTAGACCCAATGAGCAGTTCTTC. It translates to CASSPPGGRPNEQFF.

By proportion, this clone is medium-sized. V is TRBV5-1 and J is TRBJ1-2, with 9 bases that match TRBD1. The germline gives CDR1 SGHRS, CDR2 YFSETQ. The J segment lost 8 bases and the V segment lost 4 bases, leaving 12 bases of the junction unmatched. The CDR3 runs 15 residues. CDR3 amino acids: CASSPPGQGSSGYTF. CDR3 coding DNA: TGCGCCAGCAGCCCTCCGGGACAGGGTTCCTCCGGCTACACCTTC.

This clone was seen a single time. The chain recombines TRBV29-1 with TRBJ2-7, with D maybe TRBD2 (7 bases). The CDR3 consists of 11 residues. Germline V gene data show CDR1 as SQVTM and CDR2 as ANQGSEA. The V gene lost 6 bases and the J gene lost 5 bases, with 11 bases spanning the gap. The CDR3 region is CSVRGGDEQYF. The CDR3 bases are TGCAGCGTCCGAGGGGGGGACGAGCAGTACTTC.

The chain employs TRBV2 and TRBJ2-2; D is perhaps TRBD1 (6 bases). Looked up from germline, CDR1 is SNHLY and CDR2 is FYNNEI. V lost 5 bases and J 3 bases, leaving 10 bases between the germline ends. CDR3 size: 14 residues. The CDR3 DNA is TGTGCCAGCAGTCCGGACAGTTACACCGGGGAGCTGTTTTTT. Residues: CASSPDSYTGELFF.

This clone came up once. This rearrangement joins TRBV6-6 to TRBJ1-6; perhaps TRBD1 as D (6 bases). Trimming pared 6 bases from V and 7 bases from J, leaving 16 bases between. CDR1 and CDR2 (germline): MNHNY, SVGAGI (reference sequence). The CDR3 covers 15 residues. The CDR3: CASSPIGGENSPLHF. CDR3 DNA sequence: TGTGCCAGCAGCCCAATAGGGGGTGAGAATTCACCCCTCCACTTT.